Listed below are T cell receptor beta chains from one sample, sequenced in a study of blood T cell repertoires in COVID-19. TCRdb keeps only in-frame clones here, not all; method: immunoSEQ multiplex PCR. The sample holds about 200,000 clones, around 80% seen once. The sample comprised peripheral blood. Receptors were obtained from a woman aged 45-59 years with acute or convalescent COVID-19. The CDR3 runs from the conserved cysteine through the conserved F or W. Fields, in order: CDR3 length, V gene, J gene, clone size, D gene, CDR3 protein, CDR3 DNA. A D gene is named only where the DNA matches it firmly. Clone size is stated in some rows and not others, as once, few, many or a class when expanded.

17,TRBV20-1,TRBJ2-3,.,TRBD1,CSASNPRQGPSTDTQYF,TGCAGTGCTAGTAATCCACGACAGGGGCCAAGCACAGATACGCAGTATTTT
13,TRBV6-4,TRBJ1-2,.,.,CASSDRTVYGYTF,TGTGCCAGCAGTGACCGGACAGTCTACGGCTACACCTTC
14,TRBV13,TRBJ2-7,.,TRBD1,CASSLMGQGYEQYF,TGTGCCAGCAGCTTGATGGGACAGGGCTATGAGCAGTACTTC
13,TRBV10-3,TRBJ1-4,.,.,CAISDRDDEKLFF,TGTGCCATCAGTGACAGGGATGATGAAAAACTGTTTTTT
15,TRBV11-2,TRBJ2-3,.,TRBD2,CASSSLAGGENTQYF,TGTGCCAGCAGCTCGCTAGCGGGAGGGGAGAATACGCAGTATTTT
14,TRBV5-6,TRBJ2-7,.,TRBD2,CASSLELAGIGQYF,TGTGCCAGCAGCTTGGAGCTAGCGGGTATCGGGCAGTACTTC
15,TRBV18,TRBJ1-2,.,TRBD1,CASSPDRGNNYGYTF,TGTGCCAGCTCACCGGACAGGGGCAATAACTATGGCTACACCTTC
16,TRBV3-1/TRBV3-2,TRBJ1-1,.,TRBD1,CASSQDVRGGQDEAFF,TGTGCCAGCAGCCAAGATGTTCGAGGGGGACAGGATGAAGCTTTCTTT
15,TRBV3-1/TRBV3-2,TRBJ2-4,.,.,CASSPNHGGKNIQYF,TGTGCCAGCAGCCCCAACCACGGCGGCAAAAACATTCAGTACTTC
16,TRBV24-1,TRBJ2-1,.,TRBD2,CATSDWSGSSYNEQFF,TGTGCCACCAGTGATTGGAGCGGGAGCTCCTACAATGAGCAGTTCTTC
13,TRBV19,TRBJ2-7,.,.,CASSIWGDGEQYF,TGTGCCAGTAGTATCTGGGGGGACGGCGAGCAGTACTTC
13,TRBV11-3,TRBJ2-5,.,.,CASRRGQEETQYF,TGTGCCAGCAGGCGGGGGCAGGAAGAGACCCAGTACTTC
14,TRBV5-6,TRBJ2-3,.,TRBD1,CASNPGQGLDTQYF,TGTGCCAGTAATCCGGGACAGGGGTTAGATACGCAGTATTTT
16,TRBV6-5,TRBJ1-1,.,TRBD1,CASSYSPTGGNTEAFF,TGTGCCAGCAGTTACTCCCCGACAGGGGGGAACACTGAAGCTTTCTTT
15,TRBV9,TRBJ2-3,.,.,CASSVGGYSTDTQYF,TGTGCCAGCAGCGTAGGCGGTTACTCCACAGATACGCAGTATTTT
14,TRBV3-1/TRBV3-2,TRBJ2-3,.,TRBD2,CASSRTSVTDTQYF,TGTGCCAGCAGCCGCACTAGCGTCACAGATACGCAGTATTTT
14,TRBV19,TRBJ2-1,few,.,CASSKVQGRSEQFF,TGTGCCAGTAGTAAGGTACAGGGGAGGAGTGAGCAGTTCTTC
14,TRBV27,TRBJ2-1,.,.,CASSLSGSYNEQFF,TGTGCCAGCAGTTTAAGCGGGTCCTACAATGAGCAGTTCTTC
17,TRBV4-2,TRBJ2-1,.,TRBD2,CASSQPMLGGSYNEQFF,TGTGCCAGCAGCCAACCCATGTTAGGCGGGAGCTACAATGAGCAGTTCTTC
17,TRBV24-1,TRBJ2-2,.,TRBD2,CATSDRVGRAGAGELFF,TGTGCCACCAGTGATCGAGTTGGGAGGGCCGGGGCCGGGGAGCTGTTTTTT
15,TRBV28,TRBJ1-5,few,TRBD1,CASSSPLTGSQPQHF,TGTGCCAGCAGTTCTCCATTGACAGGGAGTCAGCCCCAGCATTTT
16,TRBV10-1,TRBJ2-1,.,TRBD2,CASSESRLADYNEQFF,TGCGCCAGCAGTGAGTCTCGGCTAGCGGACTACAATGAGCAGTTCTTC
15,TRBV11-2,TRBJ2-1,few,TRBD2,CASSLVASGSNEQFF,TGTGCCAGCAGCTTAGTAGCTAGCGGGAGCAATGAGCAGTTCTTC
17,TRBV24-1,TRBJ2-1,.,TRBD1,CATSDTRDSLIWDEQFF,TGTGCCACCAGTGATACGAGGGACAGCTTAATTTGGGATGAGCAGTTCTTC
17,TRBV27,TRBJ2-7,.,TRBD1,CASRMGQGVDNSYEQYF,TGTGCCAGCAGGATGGGACAGGGGGTTGATAATTCCTACGAGCAGTACTTC
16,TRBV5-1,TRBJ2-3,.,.,CASSLNRATSTDTQYF,TGCGCCAGCAGCTTGAACAGAGCCACTAGCACAGATACGCAGTATTTT
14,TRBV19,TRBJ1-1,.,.,CASRLQTGNTEAFF,TGTGCCAGTAGGCTCCAAACAGGGAACACTGAAGCTTTCTTT
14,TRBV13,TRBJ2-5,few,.,CASSLDLLQETQYF,TGTGCCAGCAGCTTAGACCTACTCCAAGAGACCCAGTACTTC
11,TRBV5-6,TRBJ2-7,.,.,CASSLNREQYF,TGTGCCAGCAGCTTGAACCGGGAGCAGTACTTC
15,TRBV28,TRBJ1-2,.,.,CASSQVLDRYYGYTF,TGTGCCAGCAGTCAAGTCTTGGACAGATATTATGGCTACACCTTC
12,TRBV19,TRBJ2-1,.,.,CASSMGQGEQFF,TGTGCCAGTAGTATGGGGCAGGGAGAGCAGTTCTTC
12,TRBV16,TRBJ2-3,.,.,CASSLRSDTQYF,TGTGCCAGCAGCCTGAGGTCCGATACGCAGTATTTT
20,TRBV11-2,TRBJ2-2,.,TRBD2,CASSLDPYSAGARNTGELFF,TGTGCCAGCAGCTTAGATCCCTACTCGGCGGGAGCGAGGAACACCGGGGAGCTGTTTTTT
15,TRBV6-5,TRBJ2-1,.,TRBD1,CASSYPGQGTNEQFF,TGTGCCAGCAGTTACCCGGGACAGGGTACGAATGAGCAGTTCTTC
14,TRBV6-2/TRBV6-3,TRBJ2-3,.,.,CASSRLAATDTQYF,TGTGCCAGCAGTCGTCTGGCGGCGACAGATACGCAGTATTTT
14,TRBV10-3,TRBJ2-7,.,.,CAISVSDTRYEQYF,TGTGCCATCAGTGTCTCGGACACCCGCTACGAGCAGTACTTC
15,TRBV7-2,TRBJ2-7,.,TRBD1,CASSDRQGAIYEQYF,TGTGCCAGCAGCGACAGACAGGGAGCGATCTACGAGCAGTACTTC
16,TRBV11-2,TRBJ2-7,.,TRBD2,CASSLDGRLAPYEQYF,TGTGCCAGCAGCTTAGATGGTCGACTAGCGCCATACGAGCAGTACTTC
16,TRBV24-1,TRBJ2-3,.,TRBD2,CATSDQLAGGADTQYF,TGTGCCACCAGTGACCAACTAGCGGGAGGGGCAGATACGCAGTATTTT
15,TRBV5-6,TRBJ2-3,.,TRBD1,CASSETGVSTDTQYF,TGTGCCAGCAGCGAGACAGGGGTCAGCACAGATACGCAGTATTTT
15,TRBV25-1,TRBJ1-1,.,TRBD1,CASSDPDRGETEAFF,TGTGCCAGCAGTGACCCGGACAGGGGAGAGACTGAAGCTTTCTTT
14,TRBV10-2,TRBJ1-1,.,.,CASKPPRISTEAFF,TGCGCCAGCAAGCCTCCCAGGATTAGCACTGAAGCTTTCTTT
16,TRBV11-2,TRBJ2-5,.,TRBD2,CASSSSGRALGETQYF,TGTGCCAGCAGCTCCAGCGGGAGGGCCCTCGGGGAGACCCAGTACTTC
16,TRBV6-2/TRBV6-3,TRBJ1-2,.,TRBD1,CASSLGGTGADYGYTF,TGTGCCAGCAGTCTCGGTGGGACAGGGGCGGACTATGGCTACACCTTC
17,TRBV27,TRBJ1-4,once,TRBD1,CASSLRQGDYTNEKLFF,TGTGCCAGCAGTTTAAGACAGGGTGATTACACTAATGAAAAACTGTTTTTT
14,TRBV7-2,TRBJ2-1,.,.,CASSLRRRAGEQFF,TGTGCCAGCAGCTTAAGGCGGCGGGCGGGTGAGCAGTTCTTC
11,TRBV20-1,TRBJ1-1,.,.,CSAMFLTEAFF,TGCAGTGCTATGTTCCTGACTGAAGCTTTCTTT
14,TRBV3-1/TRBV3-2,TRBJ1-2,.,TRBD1,CASTRDRGLYGYTF,TGTGCCAGCACTCGAGACAGGGGGCTGTATGGCTACACCTTC
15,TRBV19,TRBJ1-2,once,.,CASSLGAGIRYGYTF,TGTGCCAGTAGTTTAGGAGCGGGTATCCGCTATGGCTACACCTTC
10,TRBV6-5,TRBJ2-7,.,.,CASSLYEQYF,TGTGCCAGCAGTCTCTACGAGCAGTACTTC